The clone carrying this T cell receptor beta chain came up a few times. Its antigen remains unidentified. This record comes from a study of radiation and T cells in renal cell carcinoma. The time point denotes: blood 4 weeks post-SBRT, at nephrectomy. Noted treatment: 15 Gy SBRT to primary tumor, nephrectomy 4 weeks later. Nephrectomy followed 15 Gy stereotactic body radiation by 4 weeks. Generated by immunoSEQ multiplex PCR, the TCRdb table keeps only in-frame clones and is missing some. The data show 150,000 to 200,000 clones, 88% seen once. This CDR3 has 16 amino acids. Germline CDR1 reads MNHNS; CDR2 reads SASEGT. V gave up 4 bases and J gave up 4 bases; unmatched junction bases: 12. Study-wide results and limits: Baseline intratumoral clonotype presence is unknown without pretreatment biopsies.

The V and J genes are TRBV6-1 and TRBJ1-1; 7 bases agree with TRBD1. Here the sequenced sample was blood, taken from a patient whose treatment included radiotherapy and nephrectomy. This TCR was recovered from a woman between 50 and 59 years old with renal cell carcinoma. The CDR3, as DNA: TGTGCCAGCAGTGTATCGACAGGGATTTGGGCCACTGAAGCTTTCTTT. Protein product: CASSVSTGIWATEAFF.